The 19 T cell receptor beta chains listed next were all sequenced from one sample in a study of cytomegalovirus exposure and HLA in healthy donors. Researchers ran the PCR with 60 Vbeta and 13 Jbeta primers. Assay used: immunoSEQ multiplex PCR; TCRdb lists only in-frame clones, some missing. The repertoire holds 53,000 or so clones, with approximately 75% as singletons. The specimen was PBMCs. These receptors came from a man aged 25-45 years in good health and CMV-seropositive.

The chain is built from TRBV19 and TRBJ1-4; no clear D gene. The CDR3 is made up of 16 amino acids. Per the germline V gene, CDR1 is LNHDA and CDR2 is SQIVND (reference sequence). Between the trimmed V and J ends, which lost 7 bases and 0 bases, there was a span of 15 bases. The CDR3: CASTANYPATNEKLFF. In nucleotides, the CDR3 is TGTGCCAGTACCGCCAACTATCCTGCAACTAATGAAAAACTGTTTTTT.

This clone was counted between two and nine times. The chain joins TRBV5-6 to TRBJ2-5, with D perhaps matching TRBD1 (6 bases). The CDR3 covers 13 residues. The germline V gene has CDR1 SGHDT and CDR2 YYEEEE. With 5 bases removed from V and 7 bases from J, the gap between germline ends came to 15 bases. The CDR3 DNA reads as TGTGCCAGCAGAGCGGACAGCTGGGGGACCCAGTACTTC. Residues: CASRADSWGTQYF.

The CDR3 protein is CASTWGLREAFF. In DNA, the CDR3 is TGTGCCAGTACGTGGGGCTTGCGTGAAGCTTTCTTT. The rearrangement joins TRBV19 to TRBJ1-1, with D perhaps TRBD1 (5 bases). Germline CDR1 reads LNHDA; CDR2 reads SQIVND (reference sequence). V was trimmed by 7 bases and J by 7 bases, leaving 13 bases between them. The CDR3 is made up of 12 amino acids.

CDR3 coding DNA: TGTGCCAGCAGCTTCCTAGCGGGGGCTTCCTACGAGCAGTACTTC. This sequence encodes CASSFLAGASYEQYF. The chain combines TRBV7-9 with TRBJ2-7, with 10 bases fitting TRBD2. J gave up 1 base and V 3 bases, and 3 bases lay outside the gene matches. CDR3 size: 15 residues. CDR1 is SEHNR and CDR2 is FQNEAQ in the germline V gene (reference sequence). Combining the CDR3 with reference TRBV7-9 and TRBJ2-7 gives the whole variable domain DTGVSQNPRHKITKRGQNVTFRCDPISEHNRLYWYRQTLGQGPEFLTYFQNEAQLEKSRLLSDRFSAERPKGSFSTLEIQRTEQGDSAMYLCASSFLAGASYEQYFGPGTRLTVT.

The rearrangement links TRBV4-3 to TRBJ1-6; TRBD1 agrees at 7 bases. The CDR3 runs 15 residues. CDR1 is LGHNA and CDR2 is YSLEER in the germline V gene. With V trimmed by 0 bases and J by 8 bases, 4 bases remained unmatched. In DNA form, the CDR3 reads TGCGCCAGCAGCCAAGATCAGGGGGATTATTCACCCCTCCACTTT. Translated: CASSQDQGDYSPLHF.

The genes are TRBV30 and TRBJ1-5; D call uncertain. Germline V gene data show CDR1 as GTSNPN and CDR2 as SVGIG (reference sequence). V lost 0 bases to trimming and J lost 0 bases, with 6 bases between them. This CDR3 spans 14 amino acids. The DNA for the CDR3 is TGTGCCTGGAGTGTACGGGTTAGCAATCAGCCCCAGCATTTT. Its translation: CAWSVRVSNQPQHF.

This clone was found many times. The chain employs TRBV4-1 and TRBJ2-2; 9 positions agree with TRBD1. Germline V gene data show CDR1 as MGHRA and CDR2 as YSYEKL. V gave up 2 bases and J gave up 4 bases; unmatched junction bases: 8. This CDR3 spans 17 amino acids. CDR3 loop: CASSQSGTGLFTGELFF. CDR3 nucleotide sequence: TGCGCCAGCAGCCAATCCGGGACAGGGCTCTTCACCGGGGAGCTGTTTTTT.

The chain combines TRBV4-3 with TRBJ2-4; TRBD1 matches 7 bases. Germline CDR1 is LGHNA and CDR2 is YSLEER. Trimming at V came to 1 base and at J to 10 bases, leaving 10 bases not matched to a gene. The CDR3 loop spans 15 amino acids. The CDR3 DNA reads TGCGCCAGCAGCCAAGGACAGGGCTTCAGTATGATTCAGTACTTC. Protein: CASSQGQGFSMIQYF.

The rearrangement joins TRBV18 to TRBJ1-6; D not resolved. Trimming pared 4 bases from V and 4 bases from J, leaving 8 bases between. CDR3 length equals 14 residues. Germline CDR1 reads KGHSH; CDR2 reads LQKENI. The CDR3, as DNA: TGTGCCAGCTCACAGGCGGGGTATAATTCACCCCTCCACTTT. It codes for CASSQAGYNSPLHF.

This clone came up once. V usage is TRBV2 and J usage is TRBJ1-2; 10 bases match TRBD1. The V segment lost 6 bases and the J segment 2 bases; nucleotides outside the gene matches: 6. Germline assignment: CDR1 SNHLY and CDR2 FYNNEI. The CDR3 spans 15 residues. The CDR3 nucleotides read TGTGCCAGCAGGGCCGGACAGGGGGGAAACTATGGCTACACCTTC. It specifies CASRAGQGGNYGYTF. Drawing the rest from reference TRBV2 and TRBJ1-2, the complete variable domain is EPEVTQTPSHQVTQMGQEVILRCVPISNHLYFYWYRQILGQKVEFLVSFYNNEISEKSEIFDDQFSVERPDGSNFTLKIRSTKLEDSAMYFCASRAGQGGNYGYTFGSGTRLTVV.

The gene calls are TRBV4-3 and TRBJ2-2, with a tentative D call TRBD1 (5 bases). V gave up 4 bases and J gave up 1 base, with 16 bases separating them. The CDR3 is 17 residues long. Germline values: CDR1 LGHNA, CDR2 YSLEER. The CDR3 DNA reads as TGCGCCAGCAGCCGGGGCGGTCGGGCCCGGAACACCGGGGAGCTGTTTTTT. It yields the protein CASSRGGRARNTGELFF.

On this clone: One end of the junction varies from germline; a read error may be responsible. The chain is built from TRBV7-9 and TRBJ2-7, with D possibly matching TRBD1 (6 bases). Per the germline V gene, CDR1 is SEHNR and CDR2 is FQNEAQ (reference sequence). The CDR3 spans 16 residues. For the CDR3, the DNA is TGTTCCAGCAGCTTAGCTCACGGCTGGACAGAAGGCGAGCAGTACTTC. Translation: CSSSLAHGWTEGEQYF. The full variable domain, rest sourced from reference TRBV7-9 and TRBJ2-7, is DTGVSQNPRHKITKRGQNVTFRCDPISEHNRLYWYRQTLGQGPEFLTYFQNEAQLEKSRLLSDRFSAERPKGSFSTLEIQRTEQGDSAMYLCSSSLAHGWTEGEQYFGPGTRLTVT.

The chain uses TRBV23-1 and TRBJ2-5; D is possibly TRBD1 (7 bases). TRBV23-1 is an ORF, with its function uncertain. CDR3 length: 15 residues. The V end was cut by 7 bases, the J end by 1 base, with 16 bases between. The CDR3 nucleotides are TGCGCCAGCATTATTCGCGGGACAGTCCAAGAGACCCAGTACTTC. This codes for CASIIRGTVQETQYF.

This chain links TRBV4-1 with TRBJ1-4; 8 nucleotides agree with TRBD1. V was clipped by 8 bases and J by 2 bases; unmatched bases: 13. This CDR3 is built from 17 residues. Germline CDR1 and CDR2: MGHRA and YSYEKL. The CDR3 nucleotides read TGCGCCAGCTCAGGACAGGGTGGGAGAGGGACTAATGAAAAACTGTTTTTT. It encodes CASSGQGGRGTNEKLFF.

Here the CDR3 DNA reads TGTGCCAGCAGCGGGCCTACTAGCGGGAGTTACAATGAGCAGTTCTTC. Protein: CASSGPTSGSYNEQFF. The genes are TRBV5-4 and TRBJ2-1; TRBD2 agrees at 11 bases. There are 16 residues in the CDR3. V lost 4 bases to trimming and J lost 4 bases; unmatched junction nucleotides: 7. From germline, CDR1 is SGHNT and CDR2 YYREEE (reference sequence).

A few counts support this clone. V gene TRBV5-1 combines with J gene TRBJ1-3; TRBD1 agrees at 8 bases. CDR1 and CDR2 from the germline V gene are SGHRS and YFSETQ. The CDR3 totals 17 residues. V dropped 0 bases and J dropped 3; count of bases not matched to a gene: 8. The DNA for the CDR3 is TGCGCCAGCAGCTTGGGTCCTCAGGGGGCAAGTGGAAACACCATATATTTT. It translates to CASSLGPQGASGNTIYF. The variable domain in full, with the rest retrieved from reference TRBV5-1 and TRBJ1-3, is KAGVTQTPRYLIKTRGQQVTLSCSPISGHRSVSWYQQTPGQGLQFLFEYFSETQRNKGNFPGRFSGRQFSNSRSEMNVSTLELGDSALYLCASSLGPQGASGNTIYFGEGSWLTVV.

This clone is a singleton in its sample. The rearrangement links TRBV29-1 to TRBJ2-5; D ambiguous. Matching the DNA end better, TRBJ2-7 makes the J call doubtful. CDR3 length equals 13 residues. Germline assignment: CDR1 SQVTM and CDR2 ANQGSEA. The CDR3 here is CSVLLFPPYEQYF. In DNA, the CDR3 is TGCAGCGTTTTGCTATTCCCTCCCTACGAGCAGTACTTC.

This clone has a handful of counts. The V gene is TRBV4-1, the J gene TRBJ2-5; the match to TRBD2 covers 8 bases. The CDR3 runs to 16 residues. Germline V CDR1 and CDR2: MGHRA, YSYEKL. V dropped 2 bases and J dropped 4; count of bases not matched to a gene: 9. This CDR3 is CASSQLTRGGGETQYF. The DNA of the CDR3 is TGCGCCAGCAGCCAACTGACCCGGGGGGGTGGAGAGACCCAGTACTTC.

The V gene is TRBV5-1, the J gene TRBJ1-1; 7 nucleotides match TRBD1. The ends lost 4 bases at V and 1 base at J; junction bases unmatched: 4. Germline CDR1 is SGHRS and CDR2 is YFSETQ. The CDR3 totals 14 residues. The CDR3 region is CASSPDRRNTEAFF. The CDR3 DNA reads TGCGCCAGCAGCCCGGACAGGAGGAACACTGAAGCTTTCTTT. Full variable domain (rest looked up from reference TRBV5-1 and TRBJ1-1): KAGVTQTPRYLIKTRGQQVTLSCSPISGHRSVSWYQQTPGQGLQFLFEYFSETQRNKGNFPGRFSGRQFSNSRSEMNVSTLELGDSALYLCASSPDRRNTEAFFGQGTRLTVV.